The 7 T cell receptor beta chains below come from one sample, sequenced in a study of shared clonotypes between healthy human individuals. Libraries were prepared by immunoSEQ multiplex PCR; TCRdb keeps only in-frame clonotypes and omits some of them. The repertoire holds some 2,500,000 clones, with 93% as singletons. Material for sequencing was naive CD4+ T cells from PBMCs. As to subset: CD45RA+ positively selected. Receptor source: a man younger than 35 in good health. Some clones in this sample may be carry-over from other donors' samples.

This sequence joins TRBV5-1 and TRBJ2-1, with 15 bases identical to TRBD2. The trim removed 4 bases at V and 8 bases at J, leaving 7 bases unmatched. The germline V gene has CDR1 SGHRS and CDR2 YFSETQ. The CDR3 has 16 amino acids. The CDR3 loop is CASSVGLAGGLDEQFF. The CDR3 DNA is TGCGCCAGCAGCGTGGGACTAGCGGGAGGTCTAGATGAGCAGTTCTTC.

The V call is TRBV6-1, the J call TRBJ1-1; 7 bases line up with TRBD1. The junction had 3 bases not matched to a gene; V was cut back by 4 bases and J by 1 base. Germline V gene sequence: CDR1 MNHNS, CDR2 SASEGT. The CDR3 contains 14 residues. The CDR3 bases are TGTGCCAGCAGTGCGGGACAGCCGAACACTGAAGCTTTCTTT. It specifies CASSAGQPNTEAFF.

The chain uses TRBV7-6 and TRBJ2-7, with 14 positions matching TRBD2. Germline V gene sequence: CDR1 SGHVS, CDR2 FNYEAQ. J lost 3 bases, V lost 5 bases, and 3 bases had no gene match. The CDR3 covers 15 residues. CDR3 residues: CASSPGTSGSYEQYF. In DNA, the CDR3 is TGTGCCAGCAGCCCCGGGACTAGCGGGAGCTACGAGCAGTACTTC.

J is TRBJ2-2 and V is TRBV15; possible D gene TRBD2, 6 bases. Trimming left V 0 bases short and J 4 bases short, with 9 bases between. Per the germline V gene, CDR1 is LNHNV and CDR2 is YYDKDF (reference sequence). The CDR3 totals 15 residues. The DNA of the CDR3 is TGTGCCACCAGCAGAGATCCCGGGAGCACCGGGGAGCTGTTTTTT. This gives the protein CATSRDPGSTGELFF.

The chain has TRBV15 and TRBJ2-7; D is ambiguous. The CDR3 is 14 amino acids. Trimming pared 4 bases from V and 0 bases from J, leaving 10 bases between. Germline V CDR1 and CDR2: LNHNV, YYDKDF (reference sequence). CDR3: CATSKWANSYEQYF. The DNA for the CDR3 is TGTGCCACCAGCAAATGGGCTAACTCCTACGAGCAGTACTTC. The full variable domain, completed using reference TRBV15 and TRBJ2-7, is DAMVIQNPRYQVTQFGKPVTLSCSQTLNHNVMYWYQQKSSQAPKLLFHYYDKDFNNEADTPDNFQSRRPNTSFCFLDIRSPGLGDTAMYLCATSKWANSYEQYFGPGTRLTVT.

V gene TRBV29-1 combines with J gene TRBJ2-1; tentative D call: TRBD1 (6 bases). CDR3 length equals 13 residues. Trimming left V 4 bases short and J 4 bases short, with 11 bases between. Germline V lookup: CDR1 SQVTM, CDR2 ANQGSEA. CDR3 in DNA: TGCAGCGTTGGCAGGGGCCTGTACAATGAGCAGTTCTTC. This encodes CSVGRGLYNEQFF.

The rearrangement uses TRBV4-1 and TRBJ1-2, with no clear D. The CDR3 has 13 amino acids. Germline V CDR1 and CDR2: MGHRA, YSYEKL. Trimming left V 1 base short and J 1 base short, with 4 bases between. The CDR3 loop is CASSQVVNYGYTF. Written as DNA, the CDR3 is TGCGCCAGCAGCCAAGTTGTTAACTATGGCTACACCTTC.